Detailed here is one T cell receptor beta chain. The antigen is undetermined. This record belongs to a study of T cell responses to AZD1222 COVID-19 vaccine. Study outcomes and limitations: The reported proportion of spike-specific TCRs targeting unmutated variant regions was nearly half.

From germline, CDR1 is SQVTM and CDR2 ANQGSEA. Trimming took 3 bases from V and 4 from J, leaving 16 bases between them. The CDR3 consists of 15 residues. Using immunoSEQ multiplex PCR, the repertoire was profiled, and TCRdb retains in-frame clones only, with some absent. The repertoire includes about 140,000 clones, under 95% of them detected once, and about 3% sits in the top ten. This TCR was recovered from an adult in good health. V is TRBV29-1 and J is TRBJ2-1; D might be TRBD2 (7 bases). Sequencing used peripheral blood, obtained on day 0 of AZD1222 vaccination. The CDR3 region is CSVDPRTRGYNEQFF. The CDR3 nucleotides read TGCAGCGTTGACCCCCGGACTAGGGGGTACAATGAGCAGTTCTTC.